This T cell receptor beta chain was captured in a study of monozygotic twins with inflammatory bowel disease. Study outcomes and limitations: Support was lacking for any single strong IBD-associated signal or clonotype.

TCRdb reprocessed the 5' RACE reads; each CDR3 protein has one entry and no DNA is given. The sample includes 200,000 to 250,000 distinct CDR3 sequences. Notes on this clonotype: Its antigen is currently unknown.

The CDR3 has 15 residues. Per germline, CDR1 SGHTA and CDR2 FQGNSA. Sample: blood. V usage is TRBV7-2 and J usage is TRBJ2-7; checking the TCRdb D call of TRBD1 is not possible without DNA. This clonotype was sampled from a human donor with ulcerative colitis or Crohn's disease, or a healthy co-twin of an affected twin (not recorded which). This CDR3 is CASSTGKASSYEQYF.